The 19 T cell receptor beta chains presented below share a single source sample, sequenced in a study of T cell responses to AZD1222 COVID-19 vaccine. This table comes from immunoSEQ multiplex PCR, and its TCRdb copy is limited to in-frame clones, with some not included. In the table there are about 110,000 clones, about 88% of which are singletons. The input for sequencing was peripheral blood, taken on day 0 of AZD1222 vaccination. Source of these receptors: an adult in good health.

This chain uses TRBV5-1 with TRBJ1-1; unclear D gene. V was clipped by 3 bases and J by 2 bases, with 14 bases between them. The CDR3 totals 15 residues. Germline-derived CDR1 and CDR2 are SGHRS and YFSETQ. The CDR3 bases are TGCGCCAGCAGCTCGGTGGGCCCGGGAAACACTGAAGCTTTCTTT. Its translation is CASSSVGPGNTEAFF.

The V and J genes are TRBV6-1 and TRBJ1-1; the D gene is possibly TRBD1 (5 bases). CDR1 and CDR2 from the germline V gene are MNHNS and SASEGT. The CDR3 runs to 15 residues. V was clipped by 1 base and J by 1 base, with 10 bases between them. The CDR3 sequence is CASSEVAGPNTEAFF. The CDR3 coding sequence is TGTGCCAGCAGTGAAGTGGCAGGGCCGAACACTGAAGCTTTCTTT.

This chain uses TRBV2 with TRBJ1-2, with a tentative D call TRBD1 (6 bases). There are 15 residues in the CDR3. Germline loops: CDR1 SNHLY, CDR2 FYNNEI. V lost 3 bases, J lost 4 bases, and 15 bases lay in between. This CDR3 reads CASSDNVGALYGYTF. In DNA, the CDR3 is TGTGCCAGCAGTGATAACGTGGGGGCCCTCTATGGCTACACCTTC.

This clone occurred a few times. This rearrangement joins TRBV6-1 to TRBJ2-7, with TRBD2 identical over 8 bases. The CDR3 covers 16 residues. The germline gives CDR1 MNHNS, CDR2 SASEGT. V lost 2 bases, J lost 1 base, and 7 bases stayed unmatched. The CDR3 DNA sequence: TGTGCCAGCAGTGAACCGGGAGGGGGTCGGTCCTACGAGCAGTACGTC. Translated, it gives CASSEPGGGRSYEQYV.

The chain combines TRBV27 with TRBJ2-1; 7 bases are a match to TRBD2. Looked up from germline, CDR1 is MNHEY and CDR2 is SMNVEV (reference sequence). Trimming cost V 2 bases and J 3 bases; bases outside gene matches: 7. CDR3 size: 16 residues. The CDR3: CASSLTAGEYYNEQFF. CDR3 DNA sequence: TGTGCCAGCAGTTTAACTGCGGGGGAGTACTACAATGAGCAGTTCTTC.

DNA for the CDR3: TGTGCCAGCAGCACTAGACAGGGGAGTGATGAGCAGTTCTTC. Protein sequence: CASSTRQGSDEQFF. The chain uses TRBV7-2 and TRBJ2-1; TRBD1 aligns across 8 bases. With 5 bases clipped from V and 8 bases from J, the junction kept 8 bases outside the gene matches. Germline V gene sequence: CDR1 SGHTA, CDR2 FQGNSA. The CDR3 has 14 amino acids. The full variable domain, its missing parts supplied by reference TRBV7-2 and TRBJ2-1, is GAGVSQSPSNKVTEKGKDVELRCDPISGHTALYWYRQSLGQGLEFLIYFQGNSAPDKSGLPSDRFSAERTGGSVSTLTIQRTQQEDSAVYLCASSTRQGSDEQFFGPGTRLTVL.

This chain joins TRBV28 and TRBJ1-2, with 10 nucleotides matching TRBD1. Trimming cost V 5 bases and J 4 bases; bases outside gene matches: 10. Germline V gene data show CDR1 as MDHEN and CDR2 as SYDVKM. This CDR3 is built from 16 residues. The CDR3 is CASSAVPGQGTYGYTF. The CDR3 DNA sequence: TGTGCCAGCAGTGCAGTGCCGGGACAGGGGACCTATGGCTACACCTTC.

V usage is TRBV19 and J usage is TRBJ2-2; D may be TRBD1 or TRBD2 (5 bases each). Trimming pared 5 bases from V and 6 bases from J, leaving 7 bases between. Germline CDR1 is LNHDA and CDR2 is SQIVND (reference sequence). There are 12 residues in the CDR3. The CDR3 DNA follows: TGTGCCAGTAGTCAGGGAGCCGGGGAGCTGTTTTTT. Residues: CASSQGAGELFF.

The chain is built from TRBV6-5 and TRBJ2-7; the match to TRBD1 covers 7 bases. V dropped 5 bases and J dropped 0; count of bases not matched to a gene: 4. Germline CDR1 is MNHEY and CDR2 is SVGAGI. The CDR3 extends over 14 amino acids. For the CDR3, the DNA is TGTGCCAGCAGTCCGACAGGGAGCTCCTACGAGCAGTACTTC. Its translation: CASSPTGSSYEQYF.

In DNA, the CDR3 is TGTGCCAGCAGCGTGGACGGACGGGTCGAGACCCAGTACTTC. Its translation is CASSVDGRVETQYF. V usage is TRBV9 and J usage is TRBJ2-5; D unclear. The germline CDR1 and CDR2 sequences are SGDLS and YYNGEE. This CDR3 region has 14 residues. Trimming left V 2 bases short and J 5 bases short, with 13 bases between.

Note on this clone: The sample holds other DNA sequences that translate to the same CDR3. The V gene is TRBV6-5, the J gene TRBJ1-1, with D perhaps TRBD1 (6 bases). V dropped 2 bases and J dropped 0 bases, with 10 bases sitting between them. This CDR3 is built from 15 residues. From germline, CDR1 is MNHEY and CDR2 SVGAGI. This CDR3 is CASSYQGQVNTEAFF. The CDR3 DNA is TGTGCCAGCAGTTACCAGGGGCAAGTGAACACTGAAGCTTTCTTT.

The chain recombines TRBV27 with TRBJ2-5; D is possibly TRBD2 (6 bases). The germline V gene has CDR1 MNHEY and CDR2 SMNVEV (reference sequence). The ends were cut back, 6 bases at V and 7 bases at J, with 30 bases in the middle. This CDR3 comprises 18 residues. This chain's CDR3 is CASRTSTLATNSLGTQYF. In DNA form, the CDR3 reads TGTGCCAGCAGGACCTCAACCCTAGCGACGAACTCCCTGGGGACCCAGTACTTC.

This chain connects TRBV25-1 to TRBJ1-5, with D unresolved. Trimming took off 6 bases at V and 3 bases at J, with 12 bases between the two ends. CDR1 is MGHDK, CDR2 SYGVNS, per germline. CDR3 size: 14 residues. The CDR3 here is CASSPRGPNQPQHF. CDR3 nucleotide sequence: TGTGCCAGCAGCCCGAGAGGGCCCAATCAGCCCCAGCATTTT.

V and J are TRBV19 and TRBJ1-2; possibly TRBD1 for D (6 bases). This CDR3 spans 12 amino acids. V was cut by 7 bases and J by 4 bases, with 10 bases left in between. Per germline, CDR1 LNHDA and CDR2 SQIVND (reference sequence). The CDR3 protein is CASNQGSYGYTF. In nucleotides, the CDR3 is TGTGCCAGTAACCAGGGGAGCTATGGCTACACCTTC.

J is TRBJ1-1 and V is TRBV6-6; the D is unclear. V lost 6 bases to trimming and J lost 3 bases, with 8 bases between them. The CDR3 is 12 amino acids. Germline CDR1 MNHNY, CDR2 SVGAGI (reference sequence). CDR3 region: CASSPADTEAFF. The CDR3 region has the DNA TGTGCCAGCAGCCCCGCGGACACTGAAGCTTTCTTT.

This clone was observed once. This chain uses TRBV11-1 with TRBJ1-1, with unresolved D. Trimming left V 5 bases short and J 1 base short, with 11 bases between. The CDR3 runs to 14 residues. Germline V lookup: CDR1 SGHAT, CDR2 FQDESV (reference sequence). The CDR3 is CASSAQSQNTEAFF. CDR3 DNA sequence: TGTGCCAGCAGCGCACAGAGCCAGAACACTGAAGCTTTCTTT.

The V and J genes are TRBV7-2 and TRBJ1-6; D not certain. Germline loops: CDR1 SGHTA, CDR2 FQGNSA. The CDR3 runs to 13 residues. The V end lost 2 bases, the J end lost 10 bases, and 9 bases lay between the germline ends. This CDR3 reads CASSLPLISPLHF. The CDR3, as DNA: TGTGCCAGCAGCTTACCCCTTATATCACCCCTCCACTTT.

The CDR3 sequence: CASSRGQGLMDTEAFF. CDR3 bases: TGTGCCAGTAGTCGGGGACAGGGGTTGATGGACACTGAAGCTTTCTTT. The chain combines TRBV19 with TRBJ1-1; the match to TRBD1 covers 10 bases. Germline V gives CDR1 LNHDA, CDR2 SQIVND (reference sequence). V lost 5 bases and J lost 3; bases outside the gene matches: 9. CDR3 length: 16 amino acids.

The V and J genes are TRBV7-2 and TRBJ1-1; D remains unclear. Per germline, CDR1 SGHTA and CDR2 FQGNSA. V was shortened by 3 bases and J by 5 bases, with 19 bases between the two germline ends. The length of the CDR3 is 16 residues. Here the CDR3 DNA reads TGTGCCAGCAGCTTGGATTTGGGTCCGCTGGGGACTGAAGCTTTCTTT. It translates to CASSLDLGPLGTEAFF.